Shown below are 19 T cell receptor beta chains from a single sample sequenced in a study of OX40 agonist ivuxolimab in advanced cancers. Using immunoSEQ multiplex PCR, the repertoire was profiled, and TCRdb retains in-frame clones only, with some absent. The table includes 75,000 to 100,000 clones, less than 85% detected once. The sample in question was CD4+ or CD8+ T cells sorted from blood, obtained in a trial of the OX40 agonist ivuxolimab. These receptors came from an adult with an advanced solid tumor such as melanoma, head and neck, liver or kidney cancer.

This clone appeared once. The rearrangement uses TRBV5-6 and TRBJ2-5; TRBD2 matches at 9 bases. The CDR3 is made up of 16 amino acids. J was trimmed by 0 bases and V by 2 bases; bases with no gene match: 5. Germline V gene lookup returns CDR1 SGHDT and CDR2 YYEEEE. The CDR3 nucleotides are TGTGCCAGCAGCTTTCGGCGGGAGGGGTACCAAGAGACCCAGTACTTC. Protein: CASSFRREGYQETQYF.

This chain connects TRBV7-3 to TRBJ2-3; no clear D. This CDR3 has 12 residues. V dropped 6 bases and J dropped 4 bases, with 8 bases sitting between them. CDR1 and CDR2 from the germline V gene are SGHTA and FQGTGA. The CDR3 here is CASRSDADTQYF. The CDR3 bases are TGTGCCAGCAGGTCGGACGCAGATACGCAGTATTTT.

The chain combines TRBV6-8 with TRBJ2-7, with D possibly TRBD2 on 6 matching bases. The CDR3 length is 14 residues. Germline values: CDR1 MNHGY, CDR2 SAAAGT. V gave up 4 bases and J gave up 2 bases, with 12 bases separating them. The CDR3 protein is CASSFGGSPYEQYF. CDR3 nucleotides: TGTGCCAGCAGTTTTGGGGGGTCCCCCTACGAGCAGTACTTC.

The chain is built from TRBV18 and TRBJ1-1; D remains ambiguous. Deletions cut 5 bases from V and 0 bases from J, with 10 bases between. The CDR3 length is 14 residues. The V gene's germline CDR1 is KGHSH and CDR2 LQKENI. CDR3 DNA sequence: TGTGCCAGCTCATCTCAGCACCTGAACACTGAAGCTTTCTTT. This translates into CASSSQHLNTEAFF.

This clone was detected a few times. V and J are TRBV18 and TRBJ2-1; D remains unclear. Germline CDR1 is KGHSH and CDR2 is LQKENI. The CDR3 consists of 13 residues. V lost 4 bases and J lost 4, with 8 bases in between. CDR3 region: CASSRPEYNEQFF. CDR3 coding DNA: TGTGCCAGCTCACGGCCGGAGTACAATGAGCAGTTCTTC.

This chain connects TRBV7-2 to TRBJ2-7, with D perhaps being TRBD1 or TRBD2 (5 bases each). The V gene lost 5 bases and the J gene lost 1 base, with 15 bases spanning the gap. The CDR3 is 15 amino acids. Germline V gene data show CDR1 as SGHTA and CDR2 as FQGNSA. CDR3 amino acids: CASSVTRDGSYEQYF. The CDR3 DNA reads TGTGCCAGCAGCGTCACCCGGGACGGATCCTACGAGCAGTACTTC.

The CDR3 nucleotides read TGTGCCAGCACCACTCTACAGGGTAAAGAGACCCAGTACTTC. This gives the protein CASTTLQGKETQYF. The chain uses TRBV5-6 and TRBJ2-5, with D maybe TRBD1 (6 bases). The CDR3 spans 14 residues. The germline V gene has CDR1 SGHDT and CDR2 YYEEEE. The V and J ends lost 6 bases and 3 bases respectively, with 15 bases between them.

V is TRBV12-5 and J is TRBJ1-5; the D is unclear. This CDR3 has 15 amino acids. Germline CDR1 LGHNT, CDR2 FRNRAP. Trimming cost V 0 bases and J 10 bases, with 16 bases left between them. CDR3 sequence: CASGLVREDGGPQHF. The CDR3 DNA is TGTGCTAGTGGTTTGGTACGGGAGGATGGTGGACCCCAGCATTTT.

This chain connects TRBV5-1 to TRBJ1-2, with 9 bases fitting TRBD1. From germline, CDR1 is SGHRS and CDR2 YFSETQ. The J segment lost 7 bases and the V segment lost 1 base, leaving 5 bases of the junction unmatched. This CDR3 has 14 residues. The CDR3 nucleotides read TGCGCCAGCAGCTTGTGGGGACAGGGCGGTGGCTACACCTTC. Translating gives CASSLWGQGGGYTF.

The chain uses TRBV6-5 and TRBJ1-1, with D possibly matching TRBD1 (5 bases). Germline V lookup: CDR1 MNHEY, CDR2 SVGAGI. The V end lost 4 bases, the J end lost 1 base, and 7 bases lay between the germline ends. The CDR3 runs to 13 residues. The CDR3: CASSLTENTEAFF. The CDR3 DNA sequence: TGTGCCAGCAGTTTGACAGAGAACACTGAAGCTTTCTTT.

The J gene is TRBJ1-5, the V gene TRBV7-8; no reliable D call. The V end lost 3 bases, the J end lost 6 bases, and 9 bases lay between the germline ends. Germline CDR1 and CDR2: SGHVS and FQNEAQ. CDR3 length: 13 amino acids. The CDR3 here is CASSFDQVQPQHF. CDR3 nucleotides: TGTGCCAGCAGCTTTGATCAGGTTCAGCCCCAGCATTTT.

The chain uses TRBV19 and TRBJ2-3; D is undetermined. The CDR3 spans 16 residues. Deletions cut 5 bases from V and 4 bases from J, with 19 bases between. Germline V gene sequence: CDR1 LNHDA, CDR2 SQIVND (reference sequence). CDR3 DNA sequence: TGTGCCAGTAGTCACCCAAGTCAGTGGATAGCAGATACGCAGTATTTT. This encodes CASSHPSQWIADTQYF.

This clone appeared a single time. The rearrangement links TRBV27 to TRBJ2-1, with TRBD2 matching 9 bases. This CDR3 is 16 amino acids long. Germline V CDR1 and CDR2: MNHEY, SMNVEV (reference sequence). V gave up 4 bases and J gave up 7 bases; unmatched junction bases: 11. CDR3 amino acids: CASSYFGGGALNEQFF. The CDR3 DNA is TGTGCCAGCAGTTATTTTGGCGGGGGGGCCCTTAATGAGCAGTTCTTC.

The V and J genes are TRBV10-3 and TRBJ2-5; TRBD2 matches at 10 bases. The better agreement between TRBJ2-7 and the DNA end casts doubt on the J call. CDR3 length equals 16 residues. CDR1 and CDR2 from the germline V gene are ENHRY and SYGVKD. The CDR3 spells CAISDLTASGSLEQYF. In DNA, the CDR3 is TGTGCCATCAGTGATCTTACCGCTAGCGGGAGCCTCGAGCAGTACTTC.

This clone was recorded only once. The chain uses TRBV7-9 and TRBJ2-7; TRBD1 agrees at 9 bases. Losses at the gene ends were 2 bases for V and 6 bases for J; bases not matched to a gene: 2. CDR1 is SEHNR and CDR2 is FQNEAQ in the germline V gene (reference sequence). CDR3 size: 13 residues. CDR3 residues: CASSLRTGVEQYF. CDR3 sequence (DNA): TGTGCCAGCAGCTTAAGGACAGGGGTCGAGCAGTACTTC. The variable domain in full, with the rest retrieved from reference TRBV7-9 and TRBJ2-7, is DTGVSQNPRHKITKRGQNVTFRCDPISEHNRLYWYRQTLGQGPEFLTYFQNEAQLEKSRLLSDRFSAERPKGSFSTLEIQRTEQGDSAMYLCASSLRTGVEQYFGPGTRLTVT.

The CDR3 here is CASSVRGTGGGTGELFF. In nucleotides, the CDR3 is TGTGCCAGCAGCGTACGAGGGACAGGGGGCGGCACCGGGGAGCTGTTTTTT. The chain uses TRBV9 and TRBJ2-2; TRBD1 matches 12 bases. J lost 4 bases, V lost 1 base, and 5 bases had no gene match. This CDR3 contains 17 residues. CDR1 SGDLS and CDR2 YYNGEE come from the germline V gene.

This rearrangement joins TRBV9 to TRBJ2-2; 7 bases match TRBD2. With 2 bases clipped from V and 2 bases from J, the junction kept 6 bases outside the gene matches. Germline V CDR1 and CDR2: SGDLS, YYNGEE. The CDR3 sequence is 16 residues long. The CDR3 nucleotides are TGTGCCAGCAGCGTGATCCGGGACTACAACACCGGGGAGCTGTTTTTT. As protein: CASSVIRDYNTGELFF. Variable domain in full (rest from reference TRBV9 and TRBJ2-2): DSGVTQTPKHLITATGQRVTLRCSPRSGDLSVYWYQQSLDQGLQFLIQYYNGEERAKGNILERFSAQQFPDLHSELNLSSLELGDSALYFCASSVIRDYNTGELFFGEGSRLTVL.

This chain links TRBV19 with TRBJ2-7; TRBD1 matches at 9 bases. The germline CDR1 and CDR2 sequences are LNHDA and SQIVND (reference sequence). The CDR3 is 13 amino acids. Trimming cost V 6 bases and J 1 base; bases outside gene matches: 1. In DNA form, the CDR3 reads TGTGCCAGTAGGGACAGGGGTTCCTACGAGCAGTACTTC. This sequence encodes CASRDRGSYEQYF. Drawing the rest from reference TRBV19 and TRBJ2-7, the complete variable domain is DGGITQSPKYLFRKEGQNVTLSCEQNLNHDAMYWYRQDPGQGLRLIYYSQIVNDFQKGDIAEGYSVSREKKESFPLTVTSAQKNPTAFYLCASRDRGSYEQYFGPGTRLTVT.

V usage is TRBV5-4 and J usage is TRBJ1-1; D gene unclear. The germline V and J ends were trimmed by 5 bases and 1 base, with 15 bases remaining between them. Looked up from germline, CDR1 is SGHNT and CDR2 is YYREEE (reference sequence). The CDR3 has 15 amino acids. The CDR3 reads CASSSPGLRNTEAFF. For the CDR3, the DNA is TGTGCCAGCAGTTCCCCGGGGTTGAGGAACACTGAAGCTTTCTTT.